This is a list of T cell receptor beta chains from one sample in a study of control samples from healthy donors and cancer patients. TCRdb's copy holds only in-frame clones and misses some; the assay was immunoSEQ multiplex PCR. The top ten clones hold 7.8% of a sample with fewer than 150,000 clones, approximately 90% of them seen once. The specimen sequenced was blood. The receptor source for this set is a woman aged 18-29 years in good health. Both conserved end residues are part of each CDR3. D genes are given only for firm matches. Size is stated for part of the rows, as once, few or many counts, or as a class when the clone is expanded.

J gene: TRBJ1-1; V gene: TRBV20-1; clone size: -; D gene: -; CDR3 DNA: TGCAGTGCTCGGACTAGTGAAGCTTTCTTT; CDR3 protein: CSARTSEAFF
J gene: TRBJ1-1; V gene: TRBV7-3; clone size: once; D gene: TRBD1; CDR3 DNA: TGTGCCAGCAGCCCCTCAGGGGGCCGCACTGAAGCTTTCTTT; CDR3 protein: CASSPSGGRTEAFF
J gene: TRBJ1-6; V gene: TRBV27; clone size: -; D gene: -; CDR3 DNA: TGTGCCAGCAGCCCCCGTGGTAATTCACCCCTCCACTTT; CDR3 protein: CASSPRGNSPLHF
J gene: TRBJ2-1; V gene: TRBV28; clone size: -; D gene: -; CDR3 DNA: TGTGCCAGCAGTTCCTACAACCCCGGCGGGAATGAGCAGTTCTTC; CDR3 protein: CASSSYNPGGNEQFF
J gene: TRBJ2-1; V gene: TRBV4-3; clone size: -; D gene: TRBD2; CDR3 DNA: TGCGCCAGCAGCCAAGAACCAGCGGGGGGGGCAAGCTCCTACAATGAGCAGTTCTTC; CDR3 protein: CASSQEPAGGASSYNEQFF
J gene: TRBJ1-2; V gene: TRBV7-2; clone size: -; D gene: -; CDR3 DNA: TGTGCCAGCAGCTTAGGACAGGTGGGGGTTAACTATGGCTACACCTTC; CDR3 protein: CASSLGQVGVNYGYTF
J gene: TRBJ2-7; V gene: TRBV13; clone size: -; D gene: TRBD2; CDR3 DNA: TGTGCCAGCAGATCCGGGACTAGGCCTTCCGAGCAGTACTTC; CDR3 protein: CASRSGTRPSEQYF
J gene: TRBJ1-5; V gene: TRBV2; clone size: -; D gene: -; CDR3 DNA: TGTGCCAGCAGTGGGGAGGGATCCCAGCCCCAGCATTTT; CDR3 protein: CASSGEGSQPQHF
J gene: TRBJ2-7; V gene: TRBV4-2; clone size: few; D gene: -; CDR3 DNA: TGTGCCAGCAGCCAAAACTACGAGCAGTACTTC; CDR3 protein: CASSQNYEQYF
J gene: TRBJ1-5; V gene: TRBV28; clone size: -; D gene: TRBD1; CDR3 DNA: TGTGCCAGCAGAACACAGGGGTCAGGGAATCAGCCCCAGCATTTT; CDR3 protein: CASRTQGSGNQPQHF
J gene: TRBJ2-3; V gene: TRBV4-2; clone size: -; D gene: TRBD2; CDR3 DNA: TGTGCCAGCAGCCAAGATCAGGAAGGACTAGCTCCTCAAGCGCAGTATTTT; CDR3 protein: CASSQDQEGLAPQAQYF
J gene: TRBJ2-7; V gene: TRBV12-3/TRBV12-4; clone size: -; D gene: -; CDR3 DNA: TGTGCCAGCAGTTTAGCGATAACCTACGAGCAGTACTTC; CDR3 protein: CASSLAITYEQYF
J gene: TRBJ2-1; V gene: TRBV2; clone size: -; D gene: -; CDR3 DNA: TGTGCCAGCGAGGACGGACAGTCCTCCTACAATGAGCAGTTCTTC; CDR3 protein: CASEDGQSSYNEQFF
J gene: TRBJ2-7; V gene: TRBV7-3; clone size: once; D gene: -; CDR3 DNA: TGTGCCAGCAGCAAATACTCCGGGACACACAGGCCAGGGGAGTACTTC; CDR3 protein: CASSKYSGTHRPGEYF
J gene: TRBJ1-2; V gene: TRBV11-3; clone size: -; D gene: TRBD1; CDR3 DNA: TGTGCCAGCAGCTTAGATTCGAGGACCGACAGGGGGCGAGCGAACGGCTACACCTTC; CDR3 protein: CASSLDSRTDRGRANGYTF
J gene: TRBJ2-3; V gene: TRBV24-1; clone size: -; D gene: TRBD2; CDR3 DNA: TGTGCCACCAGTGATTTAACCCGAGCGGGAACTAGCACAGATACGCAGTATTTT; CDR3 protein: CATSDLTRAGTSTDTQYF
J gene: TRBJ1-1; V gene: TRBV5-5; clone size: -; D gene: -; CDR3 DNA: TGTGCCAGCAGCTTGGAAGTAGGATCCATGAACACTGAAGCTTTCTTT; CDR3 protein: CASSLEVGSMNTEAFF
J gene: TRBJ2-3; V gene: TRBV29-1; clone size: -; D gene: TRBD2; CDR3 DNA: TGCAGCGTCGAGAAGACTAGCTATAGCACAGATACGCAGTATTTT; CDR3 protein: CSVEKTSYSTDTQYF
J gene: TRBJ2-5; V gene: TRBV28; clone size: once; D gene: -; CDR3 DNA: TGTGCCAGCAGTCCCCGGTTTATACAAGAGACCCAGTACTTC; CDR3 protein: CASSPRFIQETQYF
J gene: TRBJ1-1; V gene: TRBV24-1; clone size: -; D gene: -; CDR3 DNA: TGTGCCACCAGTGACCCGCTAAAGACAGGGAACACTGAAGCTTTCTTT; CDR3 protein: CATSDPLKTGNTEAFF
J gene: TRBJ2-2; V gene: TRBV5-5; clone size: -; D gene: TRBD2; CDR3 DNA: TGTGCCAGCAGCTTCCGGACTAGCGGGGGGCCAGGGGTTGGCGGGGAGCTGTTTTTT; CDR3 protein: CASSFRTSGGPGVGGELFF
J gene: TRBJ2-1; V gene: TRBV5-1; clone size: -; D gene: -; CDR3 DNA: TGCGCCAGCGCCCAAGGGTCCCGCTACAATGAGCAGTTCTTC; CDR3 protein: CASAQGSRYNEQFF
J gene: TRBJ2-2; V gene: TRBV19; clone size: -; D gene: -; CDR3 DNA: TGTGCCAGTAAGCTGGGAGCCTCTTACAGTGCGAACACCGGGGAGCTGTTTTTT; CDR3 protein: CASKLGASYSANTGELFF
J gene: TRBJ1-3; V gene: TRBV28; clone size: -; D gene: -; CDR3 DNA: TGTGCCAGCATGGATCCCCAGGCAAGAAACACCATATATTTT; CDR3 protein: CASMDPQARNTIYF
J gene: TRBJ2-7; V gene: TRBV7-9; clone size: -; D gene: -; CDR3 DNA: TGTGCCAGCAGCTTAGGGCGTGGGAAAATGGGTACCTACGAGCAGTACTTC; CDR3 protein: CASSLGRGKMGTYEQYF
J gene: TRBJ1-5; V gene: TRBV2; clone size: few; D gene: -; CDR3 DNA: TGTGCCAGCAGTGAACAGGGAGGAGTTCAGCCCCAGCATTTT; CDR3 protein: CASSEQGGVQPQHF
J gene: TRBJ1-1; V gene: TRBV7-8; clone size: -; D gene: TRBD1; CDR3 DNA: TGTGCCAGCAGCTTAAGGCAGGGGGCCACTGAAGCTTTCTTT; CDR3 protein: CASSLRQGATEAFF
J gene: TRBJ2-7; V gene: TRBV7-9; clone size: large; D gene: -; CDR3 DNA: TGTGCCAGCAGCTTAGCGAGGGACAACTCCTACGAGCAGTACTTC; CDR3 protein: CASSLARDNSYEQYF
J gene: TRBJ2-7; V gene: TRBV5-5; clone size: once; D gene: TRBD2; CDR3 DNA: TGTGCCAGCAGCTTCCAACTAGCGGGAGGGTACGAGCAGTACTTC; CDR3 protein: CASSFQLAGGYEQYF
J gene: TRBJ1-1; V gene: TRBV4-1; clone size: -; D gene: -; CDR3 DNA: TGCGCCAGCAGCCCTAAAAGAGGGGTCCCAGAACCAAACACTGAAGCTTTCTTT; CDR3 protein: CASSPKRGVPEPNTEAFF
J gene: TRBJ1-1; V gene: TRBV7-2; clone size: once; D gene: -; CDR3 DNA: TGTGCCAGCAGCTTAGTTTCGTCCGGGGGCGCCGGGGCTTTCTTT; CDR3 protein: CASSLVSSGGAGAFF
J gene: TRBJ2-7; V gene: TRBV3-1/TRBV3-2; clone size: -; D gene: TRBD1; CDR3 DNA: TGTGCCAGCAGCCAAGGCAGACAGGGGTACGAGCAGTACTTC; CDR3 protein: CASSQGRQGYEQYF
J gene: TRBJ2-6; V gene: TRBV5-4; clone size: -; D gene: -; CDR3 DNA: TGTGCCAGCAGCTTGGGTTCCCGCCTCTCTGGGGCCAACGTCCTGACTTTC; CDR3 protein: CASSLGSRLSGANVLTF
J gene: TRBJ1-1; V gene: TRBV24-1; clone size: -; D gene: -; CDR3 DNA: TGTGCCACCAGTGCCGGGGGAAGAGGTTTGGGCACTGAAGCTTTCTTT; CDR3 protein: CATSAGGRGLGTEAFF
J gene: TRBJ2-1; V gene: TRBV9; clone size: -; D gene: TRBD1; CDR3 DNA: TGTGCCAGCAGCGTAGGTCGGGACAGGGGGCACAATGAGCAGTTCTTC; CDR3 protein: CASSVGRDRGHNEQFF
J gene: TRBJ2-3; V gene: TRBV6-2/TRBV6-3; clone size: -; D gene: TRBD2; CDR3 DNA: TGTGCCAGCAGTTACTCTCGGGGCGGGAGTAGAAGAACAGATACGCAGTATTTT; CDR3 protein: CASSYSRGGSRRTDTQYF
J gene: TRBJ2-2; V gene: TRBV14; clone size: -; D gene: TRBD2; CDR3 DNA: TGTGCCAGCAGCCAAGACTTCCCGGGACTAGCGGCAGAGGAGCTGTTTTTT; CDR3 protein: CASSQDFPGLAAEELFF
J gene: TRBJ2-3; V gene: TRBV6-2/TRBV6-3; clone size: -; D gene: TRBD1; CDR3 DNA: TGTGCCAGCAGTGACCCGGACAGGGAAAGAACCTCTACGCAGTATTTT; CDR3 protein: CASSDPDRERTSTQYF
J gene: TRBJ1-5; V gene: TRBV20-1; clone size: -; D gene: -; CDR3 DNA: TGCAGTGCTAGTTCCGGGACCACCGTCAATCAGCCCCAGCATTTT; CDR3 protein: CSASSGTTVNQPQHF
J gene: TRBJ2-2; V gene: TRBV5-1; clone size: -; D gene: -; CDR3 DNA: TGCGCCAGCAGCGGGGGACTGTCAAACGGTCGCCGGGAGCTGTTTTTT; CDR3 protein: CASSGGLSNGRRELFF
J gene: TRBJ1-5; V gene: TRBV7-2; clone size: few; D gene: TRBD1; CDR3 DNA: TGTGCCAGCAAGGACAGGGGTGTTTCAGGACAGCCCCAGCATTTT; CDR3 protein: CASKDRGVSGQPQHF
J gene: TRBJ1-1; V gene: TRBV5-1; clone size: few; D gene: -; CDR3 DNA: TGCGCCAGCAGCTTGGTATCCTCTGGCAGTGAAGCTTTCTTT; CDR3 protein: CASSLVSSGSEAFF
J gene: TRBJ1-2; V gene: TRBV7-2; clone size: -; D gene: -; CDR3 DNA: TGTGCCAGCGGCAGCGGGGGGTTCTATGGCTACACCTTC; CDR3 protein: CASGSGGFYGYTF
J gene: TRBJ1-6; V gene: TRBV10-2; clone size: -; D gene: -; CDR3 DNA: TGCGCCAGCAGTGGGGGTAATTCACCCCTCCACTTT; CDR3 protein: CASSGGNSPLHF
J gene: TRBJ2-7; V gene: TRBV3-1/TRBV3-2; clone size: -; D gene: TRBD1; CDR3 DNA: TGTGCCAGCAGCCAAGAGGCCAGGGGGCGTCGCGAGCAGTACTTC; CDR3 protein: CASSQEARGRREQYF
J gene: TRBJ2-1; V gene: TRBV5-6; clone size: once; D gene: TRBD2; CDR3 DNA: TGTGCCAGCAGCTCGGGACTAGCGGGGGGCCGGAGTTATGAGCAGTTCTTC; CDR3 protein: CASSSGLAGGRSYEQFF
J gene: TRBJ1-2; V gene: TRBV28; clone size: -; D gene: -; CDR3 DNA: TGTGCCAGCAGTTTAACGGAACAGTATGGCTACACCTTC; CDR3 protein: CASSLTEQYGYTF
J gene: TRBJ1-5; V gene: TRBV10-3; clone size: -; D gene: TRBD1; CDR3 DNA: TGTGCCATCAACCAGAATAGGGGGCGACCACTCCCCCATCAGCCCCAGCATTTT; CDR3 protein: CAINQNRGRPLPHQPQHF
J gene: TRBJ1-6; V gene: TRBV28; clone size: -; D gene: -; CDR3 DNA: TGTGCCAGCAGCTGGGGCAGGCTAAATTCACCCCTCCACTTT; CDR3 protein: CASSWGRLNSPLHF
J gene: TRBJ2-7; V gene: TRBV6-5; clone size: -; D gene: -; CDR3 DNA: TGTGCCAGCGCGTTATACAGCACGAGCTCCTACGAGCAGTACTTC; CDR3 protein: CASALYSTSSYEQYF
J gene: TRBJ2-1; V gene: TRBV9; clone size: -; D gene: -; CDR3 DNA: TGTGCCAGCAGCCCCACAGGGAGGTTTGAGCAGTTCTTC; CDR3 protein: CASSPTGRFEQFF
J gene: TRBJ2-7; V gene: TRBV5-4; clone size: -; D gene: -; CDR3 DNA: TGTGCCAGCAGCTTGTGGGCTAGCATAGGCGAGCAGTACTTC; CDR3 protein: CASSLWASIGEQYF
J gene: TRBJ1-2; V gene: TRBV27; clone size: -; D gene: -; CDR3 DNA: TGTGCCAGCAGCCCCACAGGGTTAGGCTACACCTTC; CDR3 protein: CASSPTGLGYTF
J gene: TRBJ2-3; V gene: TRBV20-1; clone size: -; D gene: -; CDR3 DNA: TGCAGCTCCCCAGTGGGGGATACGCAGTATTTT; CDR3 protein: CSSPVGDTQYF
J gene: TRBJ2-7; V gene: TRBV3-1/TRBV3-2; clone size: -; D gene: TRBD2; CDR3 DNA: TGTGCCAGCAGCTCCCAGCGGGGGGCCTCCTACGAGCAGTACTTC; CDR3 protein: CASSSQRGASYEQYF
J gene: TRBJ1-2; V gene: TRBV7-2; clone size: -; D gene: -; CDR3 DNA: TGTGCCAGCAGCACCGGGTACGGATATGGCTACACCTTC; CDR3 protein: CASSTGYGYGYTF